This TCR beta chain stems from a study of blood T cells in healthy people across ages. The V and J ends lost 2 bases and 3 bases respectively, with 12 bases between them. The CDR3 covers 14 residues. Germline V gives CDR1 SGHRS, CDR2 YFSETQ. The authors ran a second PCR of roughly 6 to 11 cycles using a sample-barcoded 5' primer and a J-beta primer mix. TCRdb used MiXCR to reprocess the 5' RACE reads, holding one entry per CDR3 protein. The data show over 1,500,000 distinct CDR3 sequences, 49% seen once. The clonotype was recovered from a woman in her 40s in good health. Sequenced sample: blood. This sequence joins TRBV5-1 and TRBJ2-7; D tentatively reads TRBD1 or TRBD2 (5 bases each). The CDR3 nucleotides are TGCGCCAGCAGCTTACGGGACGAAGGCTACGAGCAGTACTTC. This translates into CASSLRDEGYEQYF.